The 25 T cell receptor beta chains presented below share a single source sample, sequenced in a study of cytomegalovirus exposure and HLA in healthy donors. Method: immunoSEQ multiplex PCR; TCRdb's copy keeps in-frame clones and lacks some. The sample holds hundreds of thousands of clones, 75% to 90% seen once. The sample taken for sequencing was PBMCs. The origin of the receptors is a woman aged 18-29 years in good health and CMV-seronegative.

The CDR3 is CAISDGVGHEQYF. The CDR3 bases are TGTGCCATCAGTGACGGTGTGGGCCACGAGCAGTACTTC. This chain joins TRBV10-3 and TRBJ2-7; D is ambiguous. The CDR3 has 13 residues. Germline CDR1 and CDR2: ENHRY and SYGVKD. Between the trimmed V and J ends, which lost 3 bases and 5 bases, there was a span of 11 bases.

The chain is built from TRBV28 and TRBJ1-2, with 7 nucleotides matching TRBD1. From germline, CDR1 is MDHEN and CDR2 SYDVKM. V trimming: 5 bases; J trimming: 4 bases; junction bases outside the gene matches: 13. CDR3 size: 16 residues. CDR3 DNA sequence: TGTGCCAGCAGTCCATCCCCGACAGGGTCGGGCTATGGCTACACCTTC. Translation: CASSPSPTGSGYGYTF.

CDR3 bases: TGTGCCAGCAGCCCTCTAGCGGGAACCACAGATACGCAGTATTTT. This codes for CASSPLAGTTDTQYF. The V and J genes are TRBV9 and TRBJ2-3, with 9 bases matching TRBD2. Germline V gene data show CDR1 as SGDLS and CDR2 as YYNGEE. V shed 4 bases and J 2 bases; nucleotides not matched to a gene: 5. The CDR3 spans 15 residues.

The sample holds one count of this clone. Other DNA sequences in the same sample also yield this CDR3. V usage is TRBV5-1 and J usage is TRBJ1-1; 9 bases fit TRBD1. Germline V gene data show CDR1 as SGHRS and CDR2 as YFSETQ. The CDR3 runs to 14 residues. V shed 0 bases, J shed 4 bases, and the junction held 1 base outside the gene matches. As DNA, the CDR3 is TGCGCCAGCAGCTTGGGACAGGGGGGCACTGAAGCTTTCTTT. This gives the protein CASSLGQGGTEAFF.

The chain carries TRBV27 and TRBJ1-4, with a weak D call TRBD1 (5 bases). Trimming cost V 6 bases and J 7 bases, with 15 bases left between them. The CDR3 length is 14 residues. Germline V lookup: CDR1 MNHEY, CDR2 SMNVEV (reference sequence). The CDR3 nucleotides read TGTGCCAGCAGCCCGGAGCAGGGCCGTGAAAAACTGTTTTTT. Its translation is CASSPEQGREKLFF.

The V and J genes are TRBV28 and TRBJ1-5, with D possibly being TRBD1 (6 bases). Germline V gene sequence: CDR1 MDHEN, CDR2 SYDVKM. The CDR3 loop spans 16 amino acids. Trimming took 6 bases from V and 2 from J, leaving 17 bases between them. CDR3: CASRLGQRGRNQPQHF. The CDR3 nucleotides read TGTGCCAGCAGGCTTGGACAGCGGGGTCGCAATCAGCCCCAGCATTTT.

CDR3 residues: CASSPSRGGNTEAFF. CDR3 DNA sequence: TGTGCCAGCTCACCTTCGAGGGGGGGCAACACTGAAGCTTTCTTT. The chain recombines TRBV18 with TRBJ1-1; tentative D call: TRBD1 (6 bases). CDR3 length equals 15 residues. Germline V lookup: CDR1 KGHSH, CDR2 LQKENI. Trimming stripped 3 bases from V and 2 bases from J, with 13 bases between.

This clone has a handful of counts. The chain uses TRBV6-1 and TRBJ2-5, with TRBD2 matching 7 bases. V shed 7 bases and J 4 bases; nucleotides not matched to a gene: 3. Germline V gene data show CDR1 as MNHNS and CDR2 as SASEGT. The CDR3 is 12 amino acids. The DNA of the CDR3 is TGTGCCAGCACGGGAGGCGCAGAGACCCAGTACTTC. Translated: CASTGGAETQYF.

This clone has only a few counts. V usage is TRBV9 and J usage is TRBJ2-1; 10 bases are shared with TRBD1. The V and J ends lost 4 bases and 7 bases, in that order; junction bases with no gene match: 8. The CDR3 spans 15 residues. The germline V gene has CDR1 SGDLS and CDR2 YYNGEE. This CDR3 is CASSTDRDRGNEQFF. The CDR3 DNA is TGTGCCAGCAGCACAGACCGGGACAGGGGAAATGAGCAGTTCTTC.

The chain recombines TRBV30 with TRBJ1-5, with D unresolved. CDR3 size: 14 residues. Trimming removed 2 bases at V and 0 bases at J, with 8 bases between. Germline lookup yields CDR1 GTSNPN and CDR2 SVGIG (reference sequence). The DNA for the CDR3 is TGTGCCTGGAGTCCACATCCTAGCAATCAGCCCCAGCATTTT. As protein: CAWSPHPSNQPQHF.

The rearrangement uses TRBV28 and TRBJ1-2, with TRBD1 matching 8 bases. The CDR3 loop spans 15 amino acids. Germline V lookup: CDR1 MDHEN, CDR2 SYDVKM. The V and J ends lost 6 bases and 5 bases, in that order; junction bases with no gene match: 11. CDR3 nucleotide sequence: TGTGCCAGCAGGAAAACAGGGGGGCCTGGGTATGGCTACACCTTC. It specifies CASRKTGGPGYGYTF.

The genes are TRBV5-1 and TRBJ2-3, with D perhaps matching TRBD1 (5 bases). The CDR3 runs 15 residues. Per germline, CDR1 SGHRS and CDR2 YFSETQ. Trimming cost V 3 bases and J 0 bases, with 11 bases left between them. CDR3: CASSYNRLSTDTQYF. CDR3 nucleotide sequence: TGCGCCAGCAGCTATAACAGGCTTAGCACAGATACGCAGTATTTT.

The rearrangement uses TRBV5-6 and TRBJ2-1; 7 nucleotides match TRBD2. After removal of 1 base from V and 3 bases from J, the junction contained 16 bases not matched to a gene. Germline V lookup: CDR1 SGHDT, CDR2 YYEEEE. The CDR3 is 19 amino acids. The CDR3 DNA reads as TGTGCCAGCAGCTTGTCAGGGCTAGCGGACGAACCGGTCTACAATGAGCAGTTCTTC. It yields the protein CASSLSGLADEPVYNEQFF. The full variable domain, rest sourced from reference TRBV5-6 and TRBJ2-1, is DAGVTQSPTHLIKTRGQQVTLRCSPKSGHDTVSWYQQALGQGPQFIFQYYEEEERQRGNFPDRFSGHQFPNYSSELNVNALLLGDSALYLCASSLSGLADEPVYNEQFFGPGTRLTVL.

This clone was recorded at least ten times. The chain employs TRBV25-1 and TRBJ1-5; D is possibly TRBD1 (5 bases). Trimming removed 3 bases at V and 9 bases at J, with 12 bases between. Germline CDR1 is MGHDK and CDR2 is SYGVNS. There are 13 residues in the CDR3. The CDR3 is CASSEDTGGPQHF. The DNA for the CDR3 is TGTGCCAGCAGTGAGGACACCGGTGGGCCCCAGCATTTT.

This chain links TRBV6-1 with TRBJ1-2; the D is unclear. CDR1 and CDR2 (germline): MNHNS, SASEGT. Between the trimmed V and J ends, which lost 0 bases and 4 bases, there was a span of 6 bases. The CDR3 length is 13 residues. The DNA for the CDR3 is TGTGCCAGCAGTGAAGCTGACTTCTATGGCTACACCTTC. It codes for CASSEADFYGYTF.

The genes are TRBV21-1 and TRBJ1-4; the table gives TRBD1 as D, unverified against the DNA. TRBV21-1 is classified as a pseudogene. This CDR3 has 16 amino acids. Here the CDR3 DNA reads TGTGCCGACGAAAGGGGAAAGGAAGTCCGTAATGAAAAACTGTTTTTT. Protein sequence: CADERGKEVRNEKLFF.

For this clone: Within the sample, other DNA sequences also encode this same CDR3. This chain joins TRBV7-9 and TRBJ1-5; a possible D gene is TRBD1 (5 bases). This CDR3 contains 12 residues. CDR1 and CDR2 from the germline V gene are SEHNR and FQNEAQ (reference sequence). V lost 4 bases, J lost 4 bases, and 5 bases lay in between. The chain's CDR3 is CASSSGNQPQHF. As DNA, the CDR3 is TGTGCCAGCAGCTCAGGGAATCAGCCCCAGCATTTT.

This sequence joins TRBV10-1 and TRBJ2-5; TRBD2 aligns across 10 bases. From germline, CDR1 is WNHNN and CDR2 SYGVQD (reference sequence). This CDR3 comprises 15 residues. V shed 6 bases, J shed 4 bases, and the junction held 8 bases outside the gene matches. DNA for the CDR3: TGCGCCAGCAGGGAGAGCGGGAGGGGTCGAGAGACCCAGTACTTC. This sequence encodes CASRESGRGRETQYF.

This clone has just one count. V and J are TRBV5-1 and TRBJ2-5, with TRBD2 matching over 10 bases. With V trimmed by 1 base and J by 4 bases, 7 bases remained unmatched. The CDR3 is 16 residues long. Germline V gene data show CDR1 as SGHRS and CDR2 as YFSETQ. CDR3 residues: CASSLSLAGDGETQYF. DNA for the CDR3: TGCGCCAGCAGCTTGAGCCTAGCGGGAGATGGAGAGACCCAGTACTTC.

The CDR3 DNA reads as TGTGCCAGCAGTTTGAACCGGGTTGAGCAGTTCTTC. This codes for CASSLNRVEQFF. V is TRBV27 and J is TRBJ2-1; D not certain. Germline V gene lookup returns CDR1 MNHEY and CDR2 SMNVEV (reference sequence). The CDR3 consists of 12 residues. The ends were cut back, 3 bases at V and 9 bases at J, with 9 bases in the middle.

The CDR3 region is CSVARGGNEQFF. The CDR3 coding sequence is TGCAGCGTTGCTAGGGGGGGGAATGAGCAGTTCTTC. The V and J genes are TRBV29-1 and TRBJ2-1; tentatively, D is TRBD2 (7 bases). CDR1 is SQVTM and CDR2 is ANQGSEA in the germline V gene. Trimming cost V 4 bases and J 7 bases, with 11 bases left between them. This CDR3 is 12 amino acids long.

At least ten counts were recorded for this clone. V and J are TRBV6-1 and TRBJ2-2; TRBD2 agrees at 11 bases. The CDR3 runs to 15 residues. After removal of 2 bases from V and 6 bases from J, the junction contained 2 bases not matched to a gene. CDR1 is MNHNS and CDR2 is SASEGT in the germline V gene. CDR3 loop: CASSELAGGSGELFF. CDR3 DNA: TGTGCCAGCAGTGAACTAGCGGGAGGCTCCGGGGAGCTGTTTTTT.

This chain joins TRBV28 and TRBJ2-2; 7 bases match TRBD2. V shed 8 bases, J shed 5 bases, and the junction held 17 bases outside the gene matches. CDR1 is MDHEN, CDR2 SYDVKM, per germline. The CDR3 is made up of 17 amino acids. CDR3 in DNA: TGTGCCAGCCGCGCCTTCAGAGCGGGAATAAATACCGGGGAGCTGTTTTTT. Protein sequence: CASRAFRAGINTGELFF.

The chain links TRBV28 to TRBJ1-2, with TRBD1 identical over 8 bases. CDR1 and CDR2 from the germline V gene are MDHEN and SYDVKM. The CDR3 sequence is 18 residues long. The J segment lost 4 bases and the V segment lost 4 bases, leaving 17 bases of the junction unmatched. The CDR3 region is CASSSRGQGRLDSYGYTF. For the CDR3, the DNA is TGTGCCAGCAGTTCCCGCGGACAGGGTAGGCTTGATAGCTATGGCTACACCTTC.

The rearrangement uses TRBV6-6 and TRBJ1-2; 8 nucleotides align to TRBD1. The ends lost 8 bases at V and 6 bases at J; junction bases unmatched: 2. CDR1 is MNHNY and CDR2 is SVGAGI in the germline V gene (reference sequence). This CDR3 region has 11 residues. CDR3 DNA sequence: TGTGCCAGCCGGGACAGGAATGGCTACACCTTC. Protein: CASRDRNGYTF.